Below are 32 T cell receptor beta chains sequenced from a single sample in a study of blood T cell repertoires in COVID-19. Here immunoSEQ multiplex PCR was the method, and the copy in TCRdb shows in-frame clones only, minus some. The sample includes more than 60,000 clones, 82% of them seen just once. Sequenced sample: peripheral blood. These receptors originate from a man in his fifties or sixties with acute or convalescent COVID-19.

The rearrangement uses TRBV4-1 and TRBJ2-2, with a possible D match to TRBD1 (5 bases). V was clipped by 4 bases and J by 1 base, with 19 bases between them. The V gene's germline CDR1 is MGHRA and CDR2 YSYEKL. The length of the CDR3 is 18 residues. The DNA for the CDR3 is TGCGCCAGCAGCCGTAAAATCCAGGCCCAGGGGAACACCGGGGAGCTGTTTTTT. Amino acids: CASSRKIQAQGNTGELFF.

CDR3 in amino acids: CAISGGRGEAFF. CDR3 in DNA: TGTGCCATCAGTGGTGGAAGGGGAGAAGCTTTCTTT. The chain employs TRBV10-3 and TRBJ1-1; D is perhaps TRBD1 (5 bases). This CDR3 comprises 12 residues. V was cut by 4 bases and J by 8 bases, with 11 bases left in between. Germline CDR1 ENHRY, CDR2 SYGVKD.

The chain is built from TRBV18 and TRBJ2-2, with D uncertain. Per germline, CDR1 KGHSH and CDR2 LQKENI. Trimming left V 3 bases short and J 1 base short, with 12 bases between. The CDR3 loop spans 16 amino acids. In DNA, the CDR3 is TGTGCCAGCTCACCTACGGATAGCTTGAACACCGGGGAGCTGTTTTTT. As protein: CASSPTDSLNTGELFF. Full variable domain (remainder filled in from reference TRBV18 and TRBJ2-2): NAGVMQNPRHLVRRRGQEARLRCSPMKGHSHVYWYRQLPEEGLKFMVYLQKENIIDESGMPKERFSAEFPKEGPSILRIQQVVRGDSAAYFCASSPTDSLNTGELFFGEGSRLTVL.

This clone was seen only a few times. The V and J genes are TRBV28 and TRBJ2-1, with 7 bases aligning to TRBD2. With 2 bases clipped from V and 1 base from J, the junction kept 5 bases outside the gene matches. Per germline, CDR1 MDHEN and CDR2 SYDVKM. There are 16 residues in the CDR3. The CDR3 sequence: CASSLGGSVSYNEQFF. As DNA, the CDR3 is TGTGCCAGCAGTTTAGGCGGGAGTGTTTCCTACAATGAGCAGTTCTTC.

The chain joins TRBV5-1 to TRBJ1-2; tentatively, D is TRBD1 (5 bases). CDR1 and CDR2 from the germline V gene are SGHRS and YFSETQ. This CDR3 region has 12 residues. The V and J ends lost 4 bases and 8 bases respectively, with 12 bases between them. As DNA, the CDR3 is TGCGCCAGCAGCCCCGGAGGGGTCGGCTACACCTTC. It specifies CASSPGGVGYTF.

This clone was detected once. CDR3: CASSSGDSGANVLTF. CDR3 in DNA: TGTGCCAGCAGTTCGGGGGATTCTGGGGCCAACGTCCTGACTTTC. The genes are TRBV6-5 and TRBJ2-6; maybe TRBD2 (6 bases). Looked up from germline, CDR1 is MNHEY and CDR2 is SVGAGI. The CDR3 runs 15 residues. Deletions cut 4 bases from V and 1 base from J, with 8 bases between.

DNA for the CDR3: TGTGCCAGCCCTGGCGGGATCTACAATGAGCAGTTCTTC. Translated, it gives CASPGGIYNEQFF. The chain employs TRBV21-1 and TRBJ2-1; TRBD2 is the table's D call and was not checked against the DNA. TRBV21-1 constitutes a pseudogene. CDR3 length: 13 amino acids.

A single count supports this clone. V and J are TRBV12-3 or TRBV12-4 and TRBJ2-5, with D hard to call. CDR3 length equals 12 residues. Trimming left V 3 bases short and J 5 bases short, with 7 bases between. CDR3 in DNA: TGTGCCAGCAGTTTTCAGATGGAGACCCAGTACTTC. Translating gives CASSFQMETQYF.

In nucleotides, the CDR3 is TGCGCCAGCAGCCAAACCGGGACAGAGACCATTCAGTACTTC. It translates to CASSQTGTETIQYF. V gene TRBV4-3 combines with J gene TRBJ2-4; 7 nucleotides line up with TRBD1. J lost 9 bases, V lost 2 bases, and 7 bases had no gene match. This CDR3 region has 14 residues. Germline V lookup: CDR1 LGHNA, CDR2 YSLEER.

The V call is TRBV7-2, the J call TRBJ2-3; D might be TRBD1 (5 bases). The CDR3 spans 17 residues. Germline CDR1 SGHTA, CDR2 FQGNSA. Trimming stripped 0 bases from V and 2 bases from J, with 15 bases between. Here the CDR3 reads CASSLAWGRALTDTQYF. In nucleotides, the CDR3 is TGTGCCAGCAGCTTAGCCTGGGGCCGGGCTCTCACAGATACGCAGTATTTT.

The chain recombines TRBV6-5 with TRBJ1-3; 10 bases fit TRBD1. Germline V gene data show CDR1 as MNHEY and CDR2 as SVGAGI. The trim removed 8 bases at V and 8 bases at J, leaving 3 bases unmatched. CDR3 size: 12 residues. The CDR3 is CASLGTGDTIYF. In DNA, the CDR3 is TGTGCCAGCCTCGGGACAGGGGACACCATATATTTT.

The genes are TRBV3-1 (or the pseudogene TRBV3-2) and TRBJ1-2; a possible D gene is TRBD1 (6 bases). This CDR3 has 15 amino acids. Germline CDR1 reads LGHDT; CDR2 reads YNNKEL (reference sequence). V was clipped by 1 base and J by 8 bases, with 17 bases between them. The CDR3 bases are TGTGCCAGCAGCCAAGGAGCCCGATACAGGGAGGGCTACACCTTC. Amino acid sequence: CASSQGARYREGYTF.

The J gene is TRBJ2-2, the V gene TRBV4-1, with a possible D match to TRBD1 (6 bases). Germline CDR1 is MGHRA and CDR2 is YSYEKL. There are 15 residues in the CDR3. V lost 4 bases and J 2 bases, leaving 11 bases between the germline ends. The CDR3 spells CASSLGTLNTGELFF. In DNA, the CDR3 is TGCGCCAGCAGCCTCGGGACACTTAACACCGGGGAGCTGTTTTTT.

This clone was observed a single time. The V and J genes are TRBV18 and TRBJ1-5; D uncertain. Germline CDR1 KGHSH, CDR2 LQKENI. The germline V and J ends were trimmed by 2 bases and 4 bases, with 9 bases remaining between them. The CDR3 covers 14 residues. The CDR3 protein is CASSPGQSNQPQHF. The CDR3 coding sequence is TGTGCCAGCTCACCAGGTCAGTCAAATCAGCCCCAGCATTTT.

The chain carries TRBV2 and TRBJ2-7; 11 bases map to TRBD1. Germline trimming cut 11 bases from V and 5 bases from J; bases unmatched to any gene: 5. The CDR3 runs to 12 residues. The germline CDR1 and CDR2 sequences are SNHLY and FYNNEI. The CDR3, as DNA: TGTGCCGGACAGGGGGCGGTGGACGAGCAGTACTTC. Translating it yields CAGQGAVDEQYF.

This clone was seen only a few times. V gene TRBV6-5 combines with J gene TRBJ2-7; a weak D match, TRBD2 (5 bases). The V gene's germline CDR1 is MNHEY and CDR2 SVGAGI. Trimming stripped 8 bases from V and 0 bases from J, with 11 bases between. This CDR3 is 13 amino acids long. The CDR3 coding sequence is TGTGCCAGCCGGACTTCACTCTCCTACGAGCAGTACTTC. Translated, it gives CASRTSLSYEQYF.

The V call is TRBV18, the J call TRBJ2-7; TRBD1 agrees at 9 bases. J was trimmed by 6 bases and V by 6 bases; bases with no gene match: 9. From germline, CDR1 is KGHSH and CDR2 LQKENI. This CDR3 spans 14 amino acids. The CDR3 region is CASSPGQGDSEQYF. For the CDR3, the DNA is TGTGCCAGCTCGCCGGGACAGGGAGATTCCGAGCAGTACTTC.

The V gene is TRBV18, the J gene TRBJ1-1; TRBD1 agrees at 7 bases. The CDR3 spans 14 residues. Germline V gene data show CDR1 as KGHSH and CDR2 as LQKENI. The V segment lost 6 bases and the J segment 6 bases; nucleotides outside the gene matches: 10. The chain's CDR3 is CASSRAGGYSEAFF. Written as DNA, the CDR3 is TGTGCCAGCTCTCGCGCAGGGGGATATTCTGAAGCTTTCTTT.

This clone was seen a handful of times. The CDR3 spells CASSQTGQGALIDTQYF. CDR3 nucleotides: TGCGCCAGCAGCCAAACAGGACAGGGGGCCTTAATAGATACGCAGTATTTT. This chain connects TRBV4-1 to TRBJ2-3; 11 positions agree with TRBD1. The germline gives CDR1 MGHRA, CDR2 YSYEKL. V gave up 2 bases and J gave up 5 bases; unmatched junction bases: 9. The CDR3 totals 17 residues.

The chain has TRBV2 and TRBJ1-1, with a tentative D call TRBD1 (5 bases). CDR1 and CDR2 (germline): SNHLY, FYNNEI. The ends were cut back, 8 bases at V and 6 bases at J, with 16 bases in the middle. The CDR3 runs 13 residues. The CDR3 reads CASPTLPGSEAFF. The DNA of the CDR3 is TGTGCCAGCCCGACCTTACCAGGGTCTGAAGCTTTCTTT.

V and J are TRBV4-1 and TRBJ2-3; TRBD2 matches 9 bases. CDR3 size: 16 residues. The germline V gene encodes CDR1 MGHRA and CDR2 YSYEKL. V was clipped by 1 base and J by 6 bases; unmatched bases: 8. The CDR3 loop is CASSQGGSGRRDTQYF. DNA for the CDR3: TGCGCCAGCAGCCAAGGTGGCAGCGGGAGGAGGGATACGCAGTATTTT.

The genes are TRBV6-5 and TRBJ1-2; 8 bases map to TRBD1. Germline assignment: CDR1 MNHEY and CDR2 SVGAGI. The CDR3 is made up of 15 amino acids. J gave up 4 bases and V 6 bases, and 10 bases lay outside the gene matches. CDR3 in amino acids: CASRAGTGVSYGYTF. The CDR3 region has the DNA TGTGCCAGCAGGGCGGGGACAGGAGTTAGCTATGGCTACACCTTC.

The CDR3 is CASSLHETQYF. In DNA, the CDR3 is TGTGCCAGCAGTTTACATGAGACCCAGTACTTC. The rearrangement joins TRBV28 to TRBJ2-5; D gene uncertain. The germline V and J ends were trimmed by 2 bases and 5 bases, with 3 bases remaining between them. The CDR3 has 11 amino acids. Germline CDR1 reads MDHEN; CDR2 reads SYDVKM. Looking up the rest from reference TRBV28 and TRBJ2-5 gives the full variable domain: DVKVTQSSRYLVKRTGEKVFLECVQDMDHENMFWYRQDPGLGLRLIYFSYDVKMKEKGDIPEGYSVSREKKERFSLILESASTNQTSMYLCASSLHETQYFGPGTRLLVL.

J is TRBJ2-7 and V is TRBV18; possibly TRBD2 for D (6 bases). CDR3 length equals 13 residues. The V gene's germline CDR1 is KGHSH and CDR2 LQKENI. V shed 7 bases and J shed 5 bases, with 15 bases lying between them. In nucleotides, the CDR3 is TGTGCCAGCTACGCGGGACCAACACACGAGCAGTACTTC. This codes for CASYAGPTHEQYF.

The count of this clone is one. V gene TRBV2 combines with J gene TRBJ2-5, with 11 bases lining up with TRBD2. This CDR3 is built from 17 residues. V shed 6 bases and J 0 bases; nucleotides not matched to a gene: 9. Germline values: CDR1 SNHLY, CDR2 FYNNEI. CDR3 coding DNA: TGTGCCAGCAGCTACACTAGCGGGGGCCTGTACCAAGAGACCCAGTACTTC. This translates into CASSYTSGGLYQETQYF.

This chain links TRBV12-3 or TRBV12-4 with TRBJ2-2, with D unresolved. V lost 5 bases, J lost 4 bases, and 8 bases lay in between. This CDR3 is built from 13 residues. The CDR3 is CASSPRSTGELFF. The DNA of the CDR3 is TGTGCCAGCAGTCCTCGGAGCACCGGGGAGCTGTTTTTT.

The V call is TRBV5-5, the J call TRBJ2-7; tentative D call: TRBD1 (6 bases). Germline V lookup: CDR1 SGHKS, CDR2 YYEKEE (reference sequence). The CDR3 spans 13 residues. V was cut by 0 bases and J by 4 bases, with 8 bases left in between. This CDR3 is CASSLEQGYEQYF. The DNA of the CDR3 is TGTGCCAGCAGCTTGGAACAGGGATACGAGCAGTACTTC.

The gene calls are TRBV27 and TRBJ2-5; the D gene is possibly TRBD2 (6 bases). The germline CDR1 and CDR2 sequences are MNHEY and SMNVEV (reference sequence). This CDR3 spans 13 amino acids. Between the trimmed V and J ends, which lost 5 bases and 4 bases, there was a span of 11 bases. The CDR3 nucleotides are TGTGCCAGCAGTAATAGCGGCCGAGAGACCCAGTACTTC. This sequence encodes CASSNSGRETQYF.

This clone was seen just once. The chain couples TRBV15 to TRBJ1-2, with TRBD1 as a possible D gene (6 bases). Deletions cut 5 bases from V and 4 bases from J, with 20 bases between. Looked up from germline, CDR1 is LNHNV and CDR2 is YYDKDF (reference sequence). The CDR3 consists of 16 residues. Here the CDR3 reads CATSGGAQPGSYGYTF. In nucleotides, the CDR3 is TGTGCCACCAGCGGGGGGGCCCAGCCAGGGTCCTATGGCTACACCTTC. The full variable domain, rest sourced from reference TRBV15 and TRBJ1-2, is DAMVIQNPRYQVTQFGKPVTLSCSQTLNHNVMYWYQQKSSQAPKLLFHYYDKDFNNEADTPDNFQSRRPNTSFCFLDIRSPGLGDTAMYLCATSGGAQPGSYGYTFGSGTRLTVV.

This clone was seen once. V usage is TRBV4-3 and J usage is TRBJ2-2; 7 positions agree with TRBD1. CDR3 length equals 15 residues. Germline loops: CDR1 LGHNA, CDR2 YSLEER. The junction had 8 bases not matched to a gene; V was cut back by 3 bases and J by 7 bases. The CDR3 DNA reads as TGCGCCAGCAGCCACGACAGGGTATTCGTCGGGGAGCTGTTTTTT. It encodes CASSHDRVFVGELFF.

This clone was recorded once. This chain connects TRBV11-2 to TRBJ2-1, with D possibly matching TRBD2 (5 bases). Trimming took 3 bases from V and 6 from J, leaving 6 bases between them. Germline CDR1 is SGHAT and CDR2 is FQNNGV. CDR3 length: 12 amino acids. DNA for the CDR3: TGTGCCAGCAGCTTCAGCGGCAATGAGCAGTTCTTC. It encodes CASSFSGNEQFF.

V and J are TRBV3-1 (or the pseudogene TRBV3-2) and TRBJ1-2; D might be TRBD1 (5 bases). The V gene lost 4 bases and the J gene lost 9 bases, with 21 bases spanning the gap. The CDR3 sequence is 15 residues long. Germline V lookup: CDR1 LGHDT, CDR2 YNNKEL (reference sequence). Here the CDR3 DNA reads TGTGCCAGCAGCCCCCCCCGCGGGACCTCCTCGAGCTACACCTTC. Translated: CASSPPRGTSSSYTF.